These T cell receptor beta chains were read from a single sample in a study of regulatory T cells in long-lasting Graves disease. TCRdb reanalysed the multiplex PCR reads using MiXCR and keeps one entry per CDR3 protein. The sample lists 450,000 to 650,000 distinct CDR3 sequences; roughly a sixth were seen once. Separately, the same data were catalogued under a study of T cells in Graves' hyperthyroidism and ophthalmopathy.

The sample in question was peripheral blood mononuclear cells (PBMCs), obtained at new diagnosis, from a patient treated with antithyroid drugs. The origin of the receptors is a middle-aged woman with Graves disease. The CDR3 runs from the conserved cysteine through the conserved F or W. D genes are given only for firm matches. Some rows mark clone size as missing; the rest say once, few, many or name a class of expanded clone.

D | J | V | size | CDR3 | DNA
NA | TRBJ1-1 | TRBV13 | NA | CASYGELNTEAFF | TGTGCCAGTTATGGGGAATTGAACACTGAAGCTTTCTTT
TRBD2 | TRBJ2-7 | TRBV2 | many | CASSEVTSGTYEQYF | TGTGCCAGCAGTGAAGTGACTAGCGGCACCTACGAGCAGTACTTC
TRBD1 | TRBJ1-5 | TRBV7-9 | NA | CASSSLGQGVDQPQHF | TGTGCCAGCAGCTCATTGGGACAGGGAGTCGATCAGCCCCAGCATTTT
NA | TRBJ2-2 | TRBV6-1 | few | CASREREDAGELFF | TGTGCCAGCAGGGAAAGGGAAGACGCCGGGGAGCTGTTTTTT
NA | TRBJ1-1 | TRBV7-3 | few | CASSLTGVRTEAFF | TGTGCCAGCAGCTTAACGGGAGTGCGAACTGAAGCTTTCTTT
NA | TRBJ1-2 | TRBV24-1 | many | CATSDLDRNYGYTF | TGTGCCACCAGTGACTTGGACAGAAACTATGGCTACACCTTC
TRBD2 | TRBJ2-1 | TRBV28 | NA | CASKITSGSYSHEQFF | TGTGCCAGCAAGATAACTAGCGGGAGTTATTCTCATGAGCAGTTCTTC
TRBD1 | TRBJ1-4 | TRBV7-2 | few | CASSYTGEGKLFF | TGTGCCAGCAGTTATACAGGGGAGGGAAAACTGTTTTTT
NA | TRBJ2-7 | TRBV6-2/TRBV6-3 | few | CASIYRRRDSPCREQYF | TGTGCCAGCATTTACCGACGGCGGGACTCCCCATGCCGCGAGCAGTACTTC
NA | TRBJ1-4 | TRBV12-5 | many | CASGSGRATNEKLFF | TGTGCTAGTGGCTCGGGGAGGGCAACTAATGAAAAACTGTTTTTT
NA | TRBJ1-1 | TRBV2 | many | CASRYGEGNTEAFF | TGTGCCAGCAGGTACGGGGAGGGGAACACTGAAGCTTTCTTT
NA | TRBJ2-6 | TRBV4-1 | NA | CASSPGGAPGANVLTF | TGCGCCAGCAGCCCCGGCGGGGCCCCTGGGGCCAACGTCCTGACTTTC
NA | TRBJ1-6 | TRBV12-3/TRBV12-4 | NA | CASTGERSPLHF | TGTGCCAGCACGGGGGAGCGTTCACCCCTCCACTTT
NA | TRBJ2-2 | TRBV19 | NA | CASMGGTGELFF | TGTGCCAGTATGGGGGGCACCGGGGAGCTGTTTTTT
NA | TRBJ2-3 | TRBV12-3/TRBV12-4 | once | CASSFRGTGTQYF | TGTGCCAGCAGTTTCCGGGGCACAGGTACGCAGTATTTT
NA | TRBJ2-1 | TRBV2 | NA | CANAGTQGGNEQFF | TGTGCCAACGCCGGGACGCAAGGAGGAAATGAGCAGTTCTTC
NA | TRBJ1-6 | TRBV30 | many | CAWNRNDSPLHF | TGTGCCTGGAACAGGAATGATTCACCCCTCCACTTT
NA | TRBJ2-7 | TRBV18 | many | CASRSAQVEQYF | TGTGCCAGCCGTTCGGCTCAGGTCGAGCAGTACTTC
TRBD1 | TRBJ1-6 | TRBV5-6 | once | CASSLALDRVSSYNSPLHF | TGTGCCAGCAGCTTGGCCCTGGACAGGGTGAGCTCCTATAATTCACCCCTCCACTTT
NA | TRBJ1-3 | TRBV24-1 | many | CATSDLRGSSSSGNTIYF | TGTGCCACCAGTGACCTGCGGGGGTCCTCTAGCTCTGGAAACACCATATATTTT
TRBD2 | TRBJ2-2 | TRBV5-6 | NA | CASSGGPNSGELFF | TGTGCCAGTAGCGGGGGGCCGAACTCCGGGGAGCTGTTTTTT
TRBD1 | TRBJ1-5 | TRBV2 | NA | CASSATGRNQPQHF | TGTGCCAGCAGTGCGACAGGGCGCAATCAGCCCCAGCATTTT
NA | TRBJ1-5 | TRBV20-1 | many | CSASQGQGIQPQHF | TGCAGTGCTAGCCAAGGGCAGGGGATTCAGCCCCAGCATTTT
NA | TRBJ2-3 | TRBV20-1 | many | CSAAPPTTDTQYF | TGCAGCGCCGCCCCTCCGACTACAGATACGCAGTATTTT
TRBD1 | TRBJ1-1 | TRBV12-3/TRBV12-4 | many | CASSPQGENTEAFF | TGTGCCAGCAGTCCCCAGGGGGAGAACACTGAAGCTTTCTTT
TRBD1 | TRBJ1-5 | TRBV5-1 | few | CASSPGQGRDNQPQHF | TGCGCCAGCAGCCCCGGACAGGGGAGGGACAATCAGCCCCAGCATTTT
NA | TRBJ2-2 | TRBV5-1 | NA | CASSSAREVWIGELFF | TGCGCCAGCAGCTCCGCCAGGGAGGTTTGGATCGGGGAGCTGTTTTTT
NA | TRBJ1-6 | TRBV14 | NA | CASSQANSPLHF | TGTGCCAGCAGCCAGGCTAATTCACCCCTCCACTTT
NA | TRBJ2-2 | TRBV11-2 | NA | CASSLAGPNPLGELFF | TGTGCCAGCAGCTTAGCCGGACCTAACCCCCTCGGGGAGCTGTTTTTT
NA | TRBJ2-1 | TRBV12-3/TRBV12-4 | once | CASKRELYNEQFF | TGTGCCAGCAAACGGGAGCTTTACAATGAGCAGTTCTTC
TRBD1 | TRBJ1-1 | TRBV4-1 | few | CASSRGRTGVNTEAFF | TGCGCCAGCAGCCGAGGACGGACAGGGGTAAACACTGAAGCTTTCTTT
NA | TRBJ2-7 | TRBV11-3 | many | CASSPRGPSPEQYF | TGTGCCAGCAGCCCTAGAGGGCCCTCCCCCGAGCAGTACTTC
NA | TRBJ1-6 | TRBV6-2/TRBV6-3 | NA | CASSLMPDNSPLHF | TGTGCCAGCAGCTTGATGCCAGATAATTCACCCCTCCACTTT
NA | TRBJ2-7 | TRBV6-1 | many | CASSDPGETYEQYF | TGTGCCAGCAGCGATCCGGGAGAAACCTACGAGCAGTACTTC
NA | TRBJ2-3 | TRBV5-1 | many | CASSLGGPADTQYF | TGCGCCAGCAGCTTGGGGGGCCCGGCAGATACGCAGTATTTT
TRBD1 | TRBJ1-5 | TRBV12-3/TRBV12-4 | many | CASTGGQGGYQPQHF | TGTGCCAGCACCGGGGGACAGGGGGGATATCAGCCCCAGCATTTT
NA | TRBJ1-3 | TRBV12-3/TRBV12-4 | many | CASTQLVFHSSGNTIYF | TGTGCCAGCACCCAGTTAGTCTTCCATTCCTCTGGAAACACCATATATTTT
NA | TRBJ2-5 | TRBV7-8 | many | CASSLQGTTETQYF | TGTGCCAGCAGCTTACAAGGCACGACAGAGACCCAGTACTTC
NA | TRBJ2-7 | TRBV28 | many | CASSFVSTTYEQYF | TGTGCCAGCAGTTTCGTATCCACAACCTACGAGCAGTACTTC
NA | TRBJ1-5 | TRBV20-1 | many | CSARGAQFPSSNQPQHF | TGCAGTGCTAGAGGGGCACAGTTTCCCTCGAGCAATCAGCCCCAGCATTTT
TRBD2 | TRBJ2-5 | TRBV7-9 | NA | CASSLDGGGSQETQYF | TGTGCCAGCAGCTTAGATGGCGGGGGGTCTCAAGAGACCCAGTACTTC
TRBD2 | TRBJ2-5 | TRBV20-1 | many | CSGNSGLASETQYF | TGCAGTGGTAACTCGGGACTAGCTTCGGAGACCCAGTACTTC
NA | TRBJ2-7 | TRBV5-5 | NA | CASSQDHQAYEQYF | TGCGCCAGCAGCCAAGATCATCAGGCCTACGAGCAGTACTTC
TRBD1 | TRBJ1-6 | TRBV6-1 | many | CASTGQGEVSPLHF | TGTGCCAGCACCGGACAGGGTGAAGTCTCACCCCTCCACTTT